These 5 T cell receptor beta chains originate from one sample sequenced in a study of shared clonotypes between healthy human individuals. This table comes from immunoSEQ multiplex PCR, and its TCRdb copy is limited to in-frame clones, with some not included. Among some 2,000,000 clones, approximately 94% were seen once, and the ten largest hold 0.9% to 1.4%. CD45RO-negative, CCR7-positively selected cells formed the naive CD8 fraction, excluding terminally differentiated effector memory CD45RA+ cells. The sequencing input was naive CD8+ T cells sorted from blood. These receptors originate from a man aged 18 to 29 in good health.

The chain is built from TRBV13 and TRBJ2-3, with D perhaps matching TRBD1 or TRBD2 (5 bases each). This CDR3 has 16 residues. Germline lookup yields CDR1 PRHDT and CDR2 FYEKMQ (reference sequence). Trimming pared 5 bases from V and 6 bases from J, leaving 21 bases between. The CDR3 reads CASSTSGTVRTDTQYF. The CDR3 DNA reads TGTGCCAGCAGCACTTCGGGGACGGTGAGGACGGATACGCAGTATTTT.

The genes are TRBV19 and TRBJ2-1; unclear D gene. The V end was cut by 0 bases, the J end by 3 bases, with 15 bases between. Germline lookup yields CDR1 LNHDA and CDR2 SQIVND (reference sequence). The CDR3 totals 17 residues. The CDR3 sequence is CASSIDPHLEIYNEQFF. The CDR3 DNA sequence: TGTGCCAGTAGTATAGACCCCCACTTAGAGATCTACAATGAGCAGTTCTTC.

The V and J genes are TRBV4-2 and TRBJ2-3, with 8 positions matching TRBD2. Trimming at V came to 8 bases and at J to 3 bases, leaving 10 bases not matched to a gene. The CDR3 loop spans 15 amino acids. CDR1 is LGHNA, CDR2 YNFKEQ, per germline. The CDR3 protein is CASSGGLDPTDTQYF. The CDR3 DNA is TGTGCCAGCTCCGGGGGACTAGACCCTACAGATACGCAGTATTTT.

V gene TRBV2 combines with J gene TRBJ1-2, with no clear D. V was clipped by 3 bases and J by 2 bases, with 4 bases between them. Germline V gives CDR1 SNHLY, CDR2 FYNNEI. CDR3 length equals 12 residues. The CDR3 DNA reads TGTGCCAGCAGTGACGAGAACTATGGCTACACCTTC. This gives the protein CASSDENYGYTF.

The chain links TRBV5-6 to TRBJ2-7, with TRBD1 matching 7 bases. The junction had 4 bases not matched to a gene; V was cut back by 2 bases and J by 2 bases. This CDR3 is built from 14 residues. Germline lookup yields CDR1 SGHDT and CDR2 YYEEEE. The CDR3 protein is CASSFQGDPYEQYF. DNA of the CDR3: TGTGCCAGCAGCTTCCAGGGGGACCCCTACGAGCAGTACTTC. The complete variable domain, with remaining parts taken from reference TRBV5-6 and TRBJ2-7, reads DAGVTQSPTHLIKTRGQQVTLRCSPKSGHDTVSWYQQALGQGPQFIFQYYEEEERQRGNFPDRFSGHQFPNYSSELNVNALLLGDSALYLCASSFQGDPYEQYFGPGTRLTVT.